Below are 7 T cell receptor beta chains sequenced from a single sample in a study of blood T cells in healthy people across ages. Together with a sample-barcoded 5' primer, a J-beta primer mix was included in a second PCR lasting about 6 to 11 cycles. In TCRdb, the 5' RACE reads were re-called with MiXCR into one record per CDR3 protein. The sample includes roughly 900,000 distinct CDR3 sequences, under 35% of them seen just once. What was sequenced was blood. The receptors stem from a woman of 80 years or more in good health.

Remarks on this clonotype: This clone may be a read error of a much larger clone one base away. The chain carries TRBV5-1 and TRBJ2-5; D remains ambiguous. CDR3 length: 13 amino acids. Germline V gene lookup returns CDR1 SGHRS and CDR2 YFSETQ. This CDR3 is CASTIGSQEAQYF. The DNA for the CDR3 is TGCGCCAGCACCATCGGCAGTCAAGAGGCCCAGTACTTC.

This clonotype was seen at least ten times. V gene TRBV7-2 combines with J gene TRBJ2-4; TRBD2 is a possible D gene (5 bases). The V end was cut by 6 bases, the J end by 2 bases, with 14 bases between. CDR1 and CDR2 (germline): SGHTA, FQGNSA. CDR3 size: 15 residues. The CDR3 is CASRGKRGTKNIQYF. In DNA, the CDR3 is TGTGCCAGCAGAGGGAAGCGAGGGACCAAAAACATTCAGTACTTC. Looking up the rest from reference TRBV7-2 and TRBJ2-4 gives the full variable domain: GAGVSQSPSNKVTEKGKDVELRCDPISGHTALYWYRQSLGQGLEFLIYFQGNSAPDKSGLPSDRFSAERTGGSVSTLTIQRTQQEDSAVYLCASRGKRGTKNIQYFGAGTRLSVL.

This chain connects TRBV20-1 to TRBJ1-6; the D gene is possibly TRBD1 (5 bases). CDR3 length: 16 amino acids. V was pared by 3 bases and J by 7 bases, with 19 bases between. Germline values: CDR1 DFQATT, CDR2 SNEGSKA (reference sequence). The chain's CDR3 is CSARGRGGEMNSPLHF. CDR3 sequence (DNA): TGCAGTGCTAGGGGCCGGGGGGGGGAGATGAATTCACCCCTCCACTTT.

With regard to this clonotype: Possible read error: a much larger clone is one base away. The gene calls are TRBV2 and TRBJ2-6; D perhaps matches TRBD1 (6 bases). CDR3 length equals 14 residues. In germline, CDR1 is SNHLY, CDR2 FYNNEI. With 6 bases removed from V and 10 bases from J, the gap between germline ends came to 16 bases. The DNA for the CDR3 is TGTGCCAGCAGGGGATGGACAGATCCGAACGTCCTGACTTTC. This codes for CASRGWTDPNVLTF.

The chain links TRBV9 to TRBJ1-1; the D gene is possibly TRBD1 (6 bases). The V end was cut by 2 bases, the J end by 4 bases, with 12 bases between. Per germline, CDR1 SGDLS and CDR2 YYNGEE. This CDR3 spans 14 amino acids. CDR3 protein: CASSVEGGGTEAFF. DNA of the CDR3: TGTGCCAGCAGCGTGGAGGGAGGGGGCACTGAAGCTTTCTTT.

For this clonotype: This could be a read error, since a much larger clone is one nucleotide away. The chain combines TRBV7-4 with TRBJ1-4; TRBD1 matches 7 bases. The CDR3 has 14 residues. The junction had 7 bases not matched to a gene; V was cut back by 7 bases and J by 5 bases. The germline V gene encodes CDR1 SGHVT and CDR2 SQSDAQ. CDR3 nucleotides: TGTGCCAGCACCTTTCCCAGGGGGAATGAAAAACTGTTTTTT. Translated, it gives CASTFPRGNEKLFF.

The chain employs TRBV7-2 and TRBJ2-3; D not resolved. CDR1 and CDR2 from the germline V gene are SGHTA and FQGNSA. The V end was cut by 3 bases, the J end by 4 bases, with 20 bases between. CDR3 size: 17 residues. The CDR3: CASSLTISLGSADTQYF. CDR3 sequence (DNA): TGTGCCAGCAGCTTGACGATCAGCCTGGGTTCAGCAGATACGCAGTATTTT.